Sequencing of this TCR beta chain was carried out in a study of blood T cell repertoires in COVID-19. Produced via immunoSEQ multiplex PCR; TCRdb's table is partial and in-frame only. The table has some 320,000 clones, 85% to 95% seen once. From germline, CDR1 is MNHEY and CDR2 SMNVEV (reference sequence). The ends lost 5 bases at V and 8 bases at J; junction bases unmatched: 10. CDR3 length: 14 residues. This sequence was found in a woman in her 30s who had been exposed to COVID-19. The sequencing input was PBMCs or T cells enriched from blood (not recorded which). V and J are TRBV27 and TRBJ1-2; 8 nucleotides match TRBD1. This chain's CDR3 is CASSLGRDRRGYTF. For the CDR3, the DNA is TGTGCCAGCAGTCTTGGGCGGGACAGGCGGGGCTACACCTTC.